What follows are 22 T cell receptor beta chains derived from one specimen sequenced in a study of cytomegalovirus exposure and HLA in healthy donors. It was with 60 Vbeta and 13 Jbeta primers that the PCR ran. Sequencing was performed with immunoSEQ multiplex PCR; in TCRdb, only in-frame clones are kept and a portion is missing. The data show approximately 150,000 clones, with about 74% seen just once and about an eighth held by the top ten. Sequencing input: PBMCs. Receptors originate from a man in his forties in good health and CMV-seropositive.

A remark on this clone: A junction end diverges from the germline sequence, so it may reflect a read error. V and J are TRBV19 and TRBJ2-7; 10 bases line up with TRBD1. Germline CDR1 and CDR2: LNHDA and SQIVND (reference sequence). The CDR3 is made up of 12 amino acids. This CDR3 reads CATSRGTGEKDF. CDR3 in DNA: TGTGCCACGTCAAGGGGGACAGGGGAAAAGGACTTC.

In the case of this clone: Other DNA sequences in this specimen translate into the identical CDR3. This chain links TRBV30 with TRBJ1-1; TRBD1 is a possible D gene (5 bases). V shed 1 base and J shed 1 base, with 7 bases lying between them. This CDR3 spans 13 amino acids. Germline V gene sequence: CDR1 GTSNPN, CDR2 SVGIG (reference sequence). The CDR3 is CAWSGQPNTEAFF. CDR3 DNA sequence: TGTGCCTGGAGTGGACAGCCGAACACTGAAGCTTTCTTT. Using reference TRBV30 and TRBJ1-1 for the parts outside the CDR3, the full variable domain is SQTIHQWPATLVQPVGSPLSLECTVEGTSNPNLYWYRQAAGRGLQLLFYSVGIGQISSEVPQNLSASRPQDRQFILSSKKLLLSDSGFYLCAWSGQPNTEAFFGQGTRLTVV.

The chain has TRBV4-2 and TRBJ2-6; 9 bases are a match to TRBD1. The length of the CDR3 is 22 residues. With 2 bases clipped from V and 1 base from J, the junction kept 18 bases outside the gene matches. Per the germline V gene, CDR1 is LGHNA and CDR2 is YNFKEQ. CDR3 amino acids: CASSQYQTVPGQGYSGANVLTF. The CDR3 DNA is TGTGCCAGCAGCCAATACCAGACGGTCCCGGGACAGGGCTATTCTGGGGCCAACGTCCTGACTTTC.

The count of this clone is one. This rearrangement joins TRBV9 to TRBJ2-1; 7 bases match TRBD1. The junction had 17 bases not matched to a gene; V was cut back by 4 bases and J by 4 bases. The V gene's germline CDR1 is SGDLS and CDR2 YYNGEE. The CDR3 runs to 18 residues. CDR3 protein: CASSTSGQWIREYNEQFF. The CDR3 coding sequence is TGTGCCAGCAGCACATCGGGACAGTGGATTAGGGAATACAATGAGCAGTTCTTC.

In this sample, this clone turned up a few times. This chain uses TRBV9 with TRBJ1-1, with D possibly being TRBD1 (6 bases). From germline, CDR1 is SGDLS and CDR2 YYNGEE. The CDR3 has 14 residues. V was shortened by 3 bases and J by 5 bases, with 14 bases between the two germline ends. CDR3 loop: CASSGGGAGTEAFF. CDR3 nucleotide sequence: TGTGCCAGCAGCGGAGGGGGGGCGGGAACTGAAGCTTTCTTT.

The chain is built from TRBV5-4 and TRBJ2-1; the D is unclear. The CDR3 length is 14 residues. Per germline, CDR1 SGHNT and CDR2 YYREEE (reference sequence). Trimming stripped 4 bases from V and 5 bases from J, with 13 bases between. CDR3 sequence reads: CASSHQAGDNEQFF. The DNA for the CDR3 is TGTGCCAGCAGCCATCAGGCTGGCGACAATGAGCAGTTCTTC.

The gene calls are TRBV11-2 and TRBJ2-1; TRBD1 might be the D (6 bases). This CDR3 is 14 amino acids long. V was trimmed by 1 base and J by 7 bases, leaving 11 bases between them. Germline loops: CDR1 SGHAT, CDR2 FQNNGV. For the CDR3, the DNA is TGTGCCAGCAGCTTAGGGACAGTCGTAAATGAGCAGTTCTTC. It is translated as CASSLGTVVNEQFF.

J is TRBJ2-2 and V is TRBV4-1; maybe TRBD1 (5 bases). V lost 0 bases to trimming and J lost 9 bases, with 14 bases between them. The CDR3 consists of 15 residues. Germline loops: CDR1 MGHRA, CDR2 YSYEKL. The CDR3 spells CASSQEQDQGRELFF. The CDR3 bases are TGCGCCAGCAGCCAAGAGCAGGACCAGGGCCGGGAGCTGTTTTTT.

This clone was seen more than once but under ten times. The chain employs TRBV9 and TRBJ2-7, with D possibly matching TRBD1 (6 bases). The CDR3 length is 15 residues. CDR1 is SGDLS, CDR2 YYNGEE, per germline. Deletions cut 0 bases from V and 6 bases from J, with 16 bases between. As DNA, the CDR3 is TGTGCCAGCAGCGTAGCCCCGGGACCCAGGGGCGAGCAGTACTTC. Translation: CASSVAPGPRGEQYF.

This clone was observed once. The chain employs TRBV7-8 and TRBJ2-5; D is possibly TRBD2 (5 bases). The CDR3 loop spans 14 amino acids. V lost 5 bases and J lost 2, with 12 bases in between. Germline V gives CDR1 SGHVS, CDR2 FQNEAQ. The CDR3 bases are TGTGCCAGCAGCCCTCTGCGGGTTCAAGAGACCCAGTACTTC. Protein: CASSPLRVQETQYF.

The rearrangement uses TRBV6-1 and TRBJ1-5; no reliable D call. The CDR3 extends over 13 amino acids. CDR1 and CDR2 (germline): MNHNS, SASEGT. Trimming took off 2 bases at V and 1 base at J, with 3 bases between the two ends. CDR3 sequence (DNA): TGTGCCAGCAGTGAATTAAGCAATCAGCCCCAGCATTTT. Translating gives CASSELSNQPQHF.

This sequence joins TRBV28 and TRBJ1-6, with TRBD1 as a possible D gene (6 bases). V lost 3 bases and J lost 9, with 21 bases in between. In germline, CDR1 is MDHEN, CDR2 SYDVKM. CDR3 length: 17 residues. The CDR3 nucleotides read TGTGCCAGCAGTTTGGGGGTCCACAGGGATAAAGTTTCACCCCTCCACTTT. Encoded protein: CASSLGVHRDKVSPLHF.

This clone was seen a few times. V is TRBV7-9 and J is TRBJ2-1, with 8 bases lining up with TRBD1. CDR1 and CDR2 from the germline V gene are SEHNR and FQNEAQ (reference sequence). Trimming took 3 bases from V and 3 from J; bases not matched to a gene: 7. The CDR3 contains 16 residues. Here the CDR3 DNA reads TGTGCCAGCAGCTTGGCAGGAACAGGGGGCTACAATGAGCAGTTCTTC. As protein: CASSLAGTGGYNEQFF.

The J gene is TRBJ1-2, the V gene TRBV6-5; D is unresolved. The CDR3 contains 13 residues. Deletions cut 0 bases from V and 4 bases from J, with 6 bases between. CDR1 MNHEY and CDR2 SVGAGI come from the germline V gene. For the CDR3, the DNA is TGTGCCAGCAGTTACTCCTACAGCTATGGCTACACCTTC. Protein sequence: CASSYSYSYGYTF.

J is TRBJ1-1 and V is TRBV7-3; 8 bases map to TRBD1. There are 19 residues in the CDR3. J was trimmed by 7 bases and V by 5 bases; bases with no gene match: 24. The V gene's germline CDR1 is SGHTA and CDR2 FQGTGA. The CDR3 protein is CASSQTRDPGTGAPIEAFF. CDR3 coding DNA: TGTGCCAGCAGCCAAACCCGGGACCCCGGGACAGGAGCCCCCATTGAAGCTTTCTTT.

In its sample, this clone was seen a few times. The chain employs TRBV6-5 and TRBJ1-5, with 10 bases identical to TRBD1. CDR3 length: 14 residues. The germline V gene has CDR1 MNHEY and CDR2 SVGAGI. Germline trimming cut 9 bases from V and 2 bases from J; bases unmatched to any gene: 4. The CDR3 DNA sequence: TGTGCCAGTAGCGGGACAGGGGGCAATCAGCCCCAGCATTTT. It encodes CASSGTGGNQPQHF.

This clone came up a few times. The chain employs TRBV29-1 and TRBJ2-6, with D tentatively TRBD1 (5 bases). Trimming shortened V by 3 bases and J by 5 bases, and 8 bases separated the two germline ends. Per germline, CDR1 SQVTM and CDR2 ANQGSEA. CDR3 length equals 13 residues. The CDR3 spells CSVDTDRANVLTF. The DNA of the CDR3 is TGCAGCGTTGATACGGACAGGGCCAACGTCCTGACTTTC.

This chain joins TRBV28 and TRBJ2-5; 9 positions match TRBD2. Unmatched junction bases numbered 6, after V lost 2 bases and J lost 2 bases. This CDR3 is built from 16 residues. Germline CDR1 reads MDHEN; CDR2 reads SYDVKM. The CDR3 region is CASSLGGRAFQETQYF. The DNA of the CDR3 is TGTGCCAGCAGTTTAGGCGGGAGGGCCTTTCAAGAGACCCAGTACTTC.

The V call is TRBV6-4, the J call TRBJ2-7; D is undetermined. The CDR3 is 13 amino acids. CDR1 and CDR2 (germline): MRHNA, SNTAGT. Trimming removed 6 bases from V and 6 bases from J, with 15 bases in between. This CDR3 is CASSPGQVSEQYF. In DNA, the CDR3 is TGTGCCAGCAGCCCTGGGCAGGTCTCCGAGCAGTACTTC.

This clone was seen a single time. The chain joins TRBV7-2 to TRBJ2-2; unclear D gene. The CDR3 runs to 14 residues. From germline, CDR1 is SGHTA and CDR2 FQGNSA. The V and J ends lost 0 bases and 6 bases respectively, with 8 bases between them. Here the CDR3 reads CASSLARRPGELFF. In nucleotides, the CDR3 is TGTGCCAGCAGCTTAGCGCGGCGACCCGGGGAGCTGTTTTTT.

This sequence joins TRBV28 and TRBJ2-2, with TRBD1 matching over 9 bases. Trimming cost V 9 bases and J 4 bases; bases outside gene matches: 9. CDR1 MDHEN and CDR2 SYDVKM come from the germline V gene. The CDR3 is 15 amino acids. The CDR3 sequence: CASTTGGGRTGELFF. Here the CDR3 DNA reads TGTGCCAGTACGACAGGGGGAGGACGCACCGGGGAGCTGTTTTTT.

This clone was seen only once. The chain is built from TRBV28 and TRBJ2-4, with D possibly matching TRBD2 (5 bases). CDR1 is MDHEN and CDR2 is SYDVKM in the germline V gene. The CDR3 loop spans 16 amino acids. V lost 6 bases and J lost 1, with 16 bases in between. As DNA, the CDR3 is TGTGCCAGCAGCCCTTGGGTATGGGAGGCCAAAAACATTCAGTACTTC. This gives the protein CASSPWVWEAKNIQYF.